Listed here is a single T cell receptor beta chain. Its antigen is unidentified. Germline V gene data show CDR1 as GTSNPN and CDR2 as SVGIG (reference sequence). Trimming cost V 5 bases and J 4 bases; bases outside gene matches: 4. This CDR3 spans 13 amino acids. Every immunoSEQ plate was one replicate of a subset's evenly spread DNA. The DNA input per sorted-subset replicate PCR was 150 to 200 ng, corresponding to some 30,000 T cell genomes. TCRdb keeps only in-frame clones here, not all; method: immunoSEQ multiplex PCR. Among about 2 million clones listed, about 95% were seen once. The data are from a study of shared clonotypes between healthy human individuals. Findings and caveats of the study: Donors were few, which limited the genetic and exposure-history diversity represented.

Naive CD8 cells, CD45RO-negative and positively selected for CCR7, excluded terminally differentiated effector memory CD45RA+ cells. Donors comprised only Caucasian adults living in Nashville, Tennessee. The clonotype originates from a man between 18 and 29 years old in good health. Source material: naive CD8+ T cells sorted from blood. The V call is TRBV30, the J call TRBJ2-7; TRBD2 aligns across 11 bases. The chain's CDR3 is CAWSGLAVYEQYF. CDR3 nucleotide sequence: TGTGCCTGGTCGGGACTAGCGGTTTACGAGCAGTACTTC.